This TCR beta chain was identified in a study of cytomegalovirus exposure and HLA in healthy donors. This clone has more than one count but fewer than ten. Its antigen is unknown. Germline CDR1 and CDR2: SGHVS and FNYEAQ. Trimming stripped 5 bases from V and 0 bases from J, with 12 bases between. This CDR3 contains 15 residues. Study-wide results and caveats: Earlier analysis found most TCR beta V segments productive about 87% or about 30% of the time. When the data were analyzed later, several of the most significant clusters appeared to be linked to common viral pathogens. One cluster of highly shared sequence variants probably arose as a sequencing artifact. The authors assumed roughly uniform sequencing depth across donors for presence/absence analyses.

Use of 60 Vbeta and 13 Jbeta primers characterized the PCR. TCRdb keeps only in-frame clones here, not all; method: immunoSEQ multiplex PCR. The repertoire has 90,000 or so clones, roughly 82% of them found once; the top ten carry around 3.7%. V is TRBV7-6 and J is TRBJ2-3; D is perhaps TRBD1 (6 bases). Sequences were obtained from PBMCs. This sequence was found in a man aged 25-40 years in good health and CMV-seropositive. The CDR3 region is CASSASGTSTDTQYF. The CDR3 DNA follows: TGTGCCAGCAGCGCATCCGGGACAAGCACAGATACGCAGTATTTT.